This paragraph covers one TCR beta chain sequence. The use of a sample-barcoded 5' primer and a J-beta primer mix characterized a second PCR of about 7 to 12 cycles. One entry per CDR3 protein, called by TCRdb with MiXCR from the 5' RACE reads. The profile covers 1.5 million to 1.8 million distinct CDR3 sequences, with 42% appearing a single time and about 4.1% taken by the ten largest. This entry belongs to a study of blood T cells in healthy people across ages. The receptor was derived from a woman between 18 and 29 years old in good health. The specimen sequenced was blood.

Here the CDR3 DNA reads TGTGCCAGCAGCCCCCTAGGTCAGGGGGCCTACGAGCAGTACTTC. Amino acid sequence: CASSPLGQGAYEQYF. The chain recombines TRBV4-2 with TRBJ2-7; 7 bases are a match to TRBD1. The CDR3 length is 15 residues. From germline, CDR1 is LGHNA and CDR2 YNFKEQ. V lost 4 bases and J lost 2; bases outside the gene matches: 8.